These 30 T cell receptor beta chains were sequenced from one sample in a study of cytomegalovirus exposure and HLA in healthy donors. Both 60 Vbeta primers and 13 Jbeta primers went into the PCR. The data were produced by immunoSEQ multiplex PCR, yet TCRdb's version contains in-frame clones alone and is incomplete. The data show 160,000 or so clones, around 80% seen once. Sequenced input: PBMCs. All receptors come from a man younger than 30 in good health and CMV-seropositive.

The V call is TRBV6-1, the J call TRBJ1-4, with D unclear. V was clipped by 6 bases and J by 7 bases, with 12 bases between them. This CDR3 spans 13 amino acids. Germline-derived CDR1 and CDR2 are MNHNS and SASEGT. CDR3 DNA sequence: TGTGCCAGCAGCCTTGATCGGAGTGAAAAACTGTTTTTT. The encoded protein is CASSLDRSEKLFF.

The genes are TRBV7-8 and TRBJ2-7, with D maybe TRBD2 (6 bases). The germline V gene encodes CDR1 SGHVS and CDR2 FQNEAQ. V lost 2 bases and J 7 bases, leaving 18 bases between the germline ends. The CDR3 length is 15 residues. CDR3 in amino acids: CASSLKQTIAAEQYF. As DNA, the CDR3 is TGTGCCAGCAGCTTAAAACAGACTATAGCGGCGGAGCAGTACTTC.

The gene calls are TRBV27 and TRBJ1-1; 7 bases line up with TRBD1. CDR1 MNHEY and CDR2 SMNVEV come from the germline V gene (reference sequence). The CDR3 contains 15 residues. V was clipped by 5 bases and J by 5 bases; unmatched bases: 11. CDR3 amino acids: CASSLQGVAWTEAFF. DNA of the CDR3: TGTGCCAGCAGTCTCCAGGGGGTCGCATGGACTGAAGCTTTCTTT.

The chain carries TRBV5-6 and TRBJ2-1; the D is unclear. The ends were cut back, 3 bases at V and 2 bases at J, with 12 bases in the middle. The CDR3 consists of 15 residues. The germline V gene encodes CDR1 SGHDT and CDR2 YYEEEE. CDR3 nucleotides: TGTGCCAGCAGCTCTCTCTACTCCACCTACAATGAGCAGTTCTTC. It translates to CASSSLYSTYNEQFF.

The chain joins TRBV9 to TRBJ2-1, with 7 bases fitting TRBD1. In germline, CDR1 is SGDLS, CDR2 YYNGEE. Trimming removed 3 bases from V and 0 bases from J; junction bases left unmatched: 3. The CDR3 has 15 residues. The CDR3 region is CASSGGQSSYNEQFF. The CDR3 DNA sequence: TGTGCCAGCAGCGGGGGACAGAGCTCCTACAATGAGCAGTTCTTC.

This clone has only a few counts. The chain employs TRBV6-1 and TRBJ1-1; no clear D gene. The CDR3 spans 13 residues. Looked up from germline, CDR1 is MNHNS and CDR2 is SASEGT. Trimming removed 6 bases from V and 3 bases from J, with 11 bases in between. The CDR3 region is CASRRRVDTEAFF. For the CDR3, the DNA is TGTGCCAGCAGACGGAGGGTCGACACTGAAGCTTTCTTT.

The gene calls are TRBV11-2 and TRBJ2-2, with 7 bases fitting TRBD1. With V trimmed by 4 bases and J by 4 bases, 9 bases remained unmatched. Germline-derived CDR1 and CDR2 are SGHAT and FQNNGV. The CDR3 runs to 16 residues. CDR3 residues: CASSSGTVPRTGELFF. The CDR3 DNA follows: TGTGCCAGCAGCTCAGGGACAGTCCCACGCACCGGGGAGCTGTTTTTT.

The chain has TRBV29-1 and TRBJ1-4; a weak D match, TRBD1 (5 bases). Looked up from germline, CDR1 is SQVTM and CDR2 is ANQGSEA. The V and J ends lost 2 bases and 7 bases respectively, with 11 bases between them. This CDR3 contains 13 residues. CDR3 amino acids: CSVESQGGEKLFF. Here the CDR3 DNA reads TGCAGCGTTGAATCCCAGGGAGGTGAAAAACTGTTTTTT.

The CDR3 here is CASSERRGASITDTQYF. The CDR3 region has the DNA TGTGCCAGCAGTGAACGCAGGGGGGCGTCGATTACAGATACGCAGTATTTT. This chain connects TRBV6-1 to TRBJ2-3, with a tentative D call TRBD1 (7 bases). V lost 2 bases to trimming and J lost 3 bases, with 18 bases between them. Per germline, CDR1 MNHNS and CDR2 SASEGT. This CDR3 is built from 17 residues.

V usage is TRBV7-2 and J usage is TRBJ2-3, with a possible D match to TRBD1 (6 bases). V was cut by 1 base and J by 2 bases, with 10 bases left in between. CDR1 and CDR2 (germline): SGHTA, FQGNSA. CDR3 length: 15 amino acids. The CDR3 loop is CASSLVQGNTDTQYF. The CDR3 DNA reads as TGTGCCAGCAGCTTAGTTCAGGGGAACACAGATACGCAGTATTTT.

The chain couples TRBV4-1 to TRBJ1-2, with D uncertain. CDR1 is MGHRA and CDR2 is YSYEKL in the germline V gene. The CDR3 extends over 13 amino acids. Trimming removed 3 bases from V and 8 bases from J, with 13 bases in between. The CDR3 loop reads CASSQAGVGGYTF. CDR3 nucleotide sequence: TGCGCCAGCAGCCAGGCCGGGGTAGGCGGCTACACCTTC.

The genes are TRBV19 and TRBJ2-1; D might be TRBD2 (6 bases). Germline V gives CDR1 LNHDA, CDR2 SQIVND (reference sequence). V lost 4 bases and J lost 3, with 13 bases in between. The CDR3 length is 15 residues. CDR3 protein: CASSKTLGGYNEQFF. For the CDR3, the DNA is TGTGCCAGTAGTAAGACCCTGGGGGGCTACAATGAGCAGTTCTTC.

CDR3 region: CASSPGRLAQETQYF. DNA of the CDR3: TGCGCCAGCAGCCCAGGGCGACTAGCCCAAGAGACCCAGTACTTC. V usage is TRBV5-1 and J usage is TRBJ2-5, with 7 bases fitting TRBD2. The CDR3 is made up of 15 amino acids. Losses at the gene ends were 4 bases for V and 1 base for J; bases not matched to a gene: 7. Germline CDR1 reads SGHRS; CDR2 reads YFSETQ.

The CDR3 reads CASSLTAIPGDYGYTF. Written as DNA, the CDR3 is TGTGCCAGCAGTTTAACGGCTATACCCGGGGACTATGGCTACACCTTC. The chain couples TRBV6-5 to TRBJ1-2, with D hard to call. The germline V and J ends were trimmed by 4 bases and 3 bases, with 18 bases remaining between them. CDR3 length: 16 residues. From germline, CDR1 is MNHEY and CDR2 SVGAGI.

This rearrangement joins TRBV5-6 to TRBJ2-5, with 13 bases fitting TRBD2. CDR1 is SGHDT, CDR2 YYEEEE, per germline. The V gene end was trimmed by 0 bases and the J gene end by 5 bases; junction bases not matched to a gene: 13. The CDR3 loop spans 19 amino acids. CDR3 DNA sequence: TGTGCCAGCAGCTTGGTATCCGGGACTAGCGGGATCGCGAGGGAGACCCAGTACTTC. This encodes CASSLVSGTSGIARETQYF.

This chain uses TRBV5-1 with TRBJ2-1, with 9 bases lining up with TRBD2. The CDR3 spans 15 residues. Germline CDR1 SGHRS, CDR2 YFSETQ. Trimming took 4 bases from V and 0 from J; bases not matched to a gene: 2. CDR3 loop: CASSIAGASYNEQFF. In nucleotides, the CDR3 is TGCGCCAGCAGCATAGCGGGGGCCTCCTACAATGAGCAGTTCTTC. Complete variable domain (other parts from reference TRBV5-1 and TRBJ2-1): KAGVTQTPRYLIKTRGQQVTLSCSPISGHRSVSWYQQTPGQGLQFLFEYFSETQRNKGNFPGRFSGRQFSNSRSEMNVSTLELGDSALYLCASSIAGASYNEQFFGPGTRLTVL.

The rearrangement links TRBV14 to TRBJ1-2, with D perhaps matching TRBD1 (6 bases). The CDR3 loop spans 13 amino acids. V was shortened by 8 bases and J by 2 bases, with 12 bases between the two germline ends. Germline V gene sequence: CDR1 SGHDN, CDR2 FVKESK. CDR3 sequence (DNA): TGTGCCAGCGAAGGACAGACAAACTATGGCTACACCTTC. This gives the protein CASEGQTNYGYTF. Based on the CDR3 plus reference TRBV14 and TRBJ1-2, the full variable domain is EAGVTQFPSHSVIEKGQTVTLRCDPISGHDNLYWYRRVMGKEIKFLLHFVKESKQDESGMPNNRFLAERTGGTYSTLKVQPAELEDSGVYFCASEGQTNYGYTFGSGTRLTVV.

The table lists this clone with a count of one. Its ends do not fully match the called genes, so a read error is possible. The rearrangement links TRBV6-1 to TRBJ1-5; 9 bases map to TRBD1. The CDR3 is 17 amino acids. Per the germline V gene, CDR1 is MNHNS and CDR2 is SASEGT. The CDR3 DNA reads TGTGCCATCAGTGAGTCACAGGACAGGGGAATCAATCAGCCCCAGCATTTT. Its translation is CAISESQDRGINQPQHF.

The rearrangement links TRBV2 to TRBJ2-7; 9 positions match TRBD1. The CDR3 is 16 residues long. The germline V gene has CDR1 SNHLY and CDR2 FYNNEI. J gave up 2 bases and V 4 bases, and 9 bases lay outside the gene matches. CDR3 sequence reads: CASSAQEGQGPYEQYF. CDR3 nucleotides: TGTGCCAGCAGTGCTCAAGAGGGACAGGGCCCCTACGAGCAGTACTTC. The full variable domain, in which reference TRBV2 and TRBJ2-7 provide the parts outside the CDR3, is EPEVTQTPSHQVTQMGQEVILRCVPISNHLYFYWYRQILGQKVEFLVSFYNNEISEKSEIFDDQFSVERPDGSNFTLKIRSTKLEDSAMYFCASSAQEGQGPYEQYFGPGTRLTVT.

The chain links TRBV9 to TRBJ2-7; D is ambiguous. The V gene's germline CDR1 is SGDLS and CDR2 YYNGEE. The CDR3 consists of 13 residues. V was pared by 0 bases and J by 3 bases, with 7 bases between. The CDR3 here is CASSVDPDYEQYF. The CDR3 DNA follows: TGTGCCAGCAGCGTAGATCCAGACTACGAGCAGTACTTC. Variable domain in full (rest from reference TRBV9 and TRBJ2-7): DSGVTQTPKHLITATGQRVTLRCSPRSGDLSVYWYQQSLDQGLQFLIQYYNGEERAKGNILERFSAQQFPDLHSELNLSSLELGDSALYFCASSVDPDYEQYFGPGTRLTVT.

In nucleotides, the CDR3 is TGTGCCAGCTCATTTGGCGGGATAGGCAATGAGCAGTTCTTC. This codes for CASSFGGIGNEQFF. The genes are TRBV18 and TRBJ2-1; D is possibly TRBD2 (6 bases). Trimming cost V 5 bases and J 6 bases, with 14 bases left between them. Germline CDR1 reads KGHSH; CDR2 reads LQKENI. There are 14 residues in the CDR3.

This CDR3 is CATSLRLGPYNEQFF. In DNA, the CDR3 is TGTGCCACTAGCTTGAGGCTAGGTCCCTACAATGAGCAGTTCTTC. This chain links TRBV15 with TRBJ2-1; D unclear. The CDR3 length is 15 residues. CDR1 LNHNV and CDR2 YYDKDF come from the germline V gene (reference sequence). Trimming pared 9 bases from V and 2 bases from J, leaving 17 bases between.

The chain uses TRBV5-1 and TRBJ1-6; no clear D gene. In germline, CDR1 is SGHRS, CDR2 YFSETQ. This CDR3 comprises 15 residues. With 0 bases removed from V and 3 bases from J, the gap between germline ends came to 7 bases. CDR3 bases: TGCGCCAGCAGCTTGGAAGCAGGCTATAATTCACCCCTCCACTTT. Translating it yields CASSLEAGYNSPLHF.

There are a few counts of this clone. V usage is TRBV7-6 and J usage is TRBJ1-6; the match to TRBD1 covers 8 bases. Looked up from germline, CDR1 is SGHVS and CDR2 is FNYEAQ. This CDR3 contains 12 residues. V trimming: 5 bases; J trimming: 13 bases; junction bases outside the gene matches: 4. The CDR3, as DNA: TGTGCCAGCAGCCAAGGGACAGGCCCCCTCCACTTT. Translated: CASSQGTGPLHF.

This chain links TRBV7-2 with TRBJ1-1; D unclear. The V and J ends lost 5 bases and 1 base respectively, with 5 bases between them. Germline V CDR1 and CDR2: SGHTA, FQGNSA. The CDR3 spans 12 residues. As DNA, the CDR3 is TGTGCCAGCAGCGCACAGAACACTGAAGCTTTCTTT. Amino acid sequence: CASSAQNTEAFF.

This clone occurred a few times. The chain carries TRBV11-2 and TRBJ2-7; unclear D gene. Deletions cut 3 bases from V and 7 bases from J, with 10 bases between. In germline, CDR1 is SGHAT, CDR2 FQNNGV. The CDR3 runs 12 residues. This CDR3 is CASSFSRREQYF. In nucleotides, the CDR3 is TGTGCCAGCAGCTTTAGTAGGCGGGAGCAGTACTTC.

The CDR3 loop is CASSQEGLAGTGELFF. CDR3 coding DNA: TGCGCCAGCAGCCAAGAAGGGCTAGCGGGTACCGGGGAGCTGTTTTTT. The J gene is TRBJ2-2, the V gene TRBV4-1; 8 bases match TRBD2. The germline V gene encodes CDR1 MGHRA and CDR2 YSYEKL. The CDR3 length is 16 residues. Trimming at V came to 0 bases and at J to 5 bases, leaving 5 bases not matched to a gene.

The chain carries TRBV30 and TRBJ1-3; 7 positions match TRBD1. Germline V gene lookup returns CDR1 GTSNPN and CDR2 SVGIG (reference sequence). With 1 base clipped from V and 2 bases from J, the junction kept 8 bases outside the gene matches. This CDR3 region has 16 residues. CDR3 in amino acids: CAWSADPGGAGNTIYF. The CDR3 nucleotides read TGTGCCTGGAGTGCTGACCCAGGGGGAGCTGGAAACACCATATATTTT.

In nucleotides, the CDR3 is TGTGCCAGCAGGACAGGATCCTCCTACGAGCAGTACTTC. Protein product: CASRTGSSYEQYF. This chain links TRBV6-5 with TRBJ2-7; perhaps TRBD1 as D (6 bases). V dropped 6 bases and J dropped 0 bases, with 9 bases sitting between them. The CDR3 sequence is 13 residues long. Germline loops: CDR1 MNHEY, CDR2 SVGAGI.

CDR3: CASSLFRGSETYEQYF. DNA of the CDR3: TGTGCCAGCAGCTTGTTTAGAGGCTCCGAAACCTACGAGCAGTACTTC. This chain joins TRBV5-4 and TRBJ2-7; D is uncertain. Germline V lookup: CDR1 SGHNT, CDR2 YYREEE (reference sequence). The CDR3 sequence is 16 residues long. Trimming took off 1 base at V and 2 bases at J, with 16 bases between the two ends.